A single sample is the source of the 2 T cell receptor beta chains below, sequenced in a study of T-cell reconstitution after alpha-beta-depleted transplantation in children. The TCRbeta library incorporated unique molecular identifiers. Each CDR3 protein is one row after TCRdb ran MiXCR on the PCR reads. The sample yields some 260,000 distinct CDR3 sequences, about 24% seen once. This sample comprised PBMCs, mostly from graft donor cells, obtained 360 days after TCRalphabeta/CD19-depleted stem cell transplant. The receptors derive from a female patient younger than 10 who had a stem cell transplant for congenital amegakaryocytic thrombocytopenia, so the T cells may come from the graft donor.

The V gene is TRBV19, the J gene TRBJ2-5; D is perhaps TRBD2 (7 bases). CDR1 is LNHDA, CDR2 SQIVND, per germline (reference sequence). V was clipped by 8 bases and J by 1 base, with 14 bases between them. This CDR3 is built from 14 residues. Here the CDR3 DNA reads TGTGCCAGTGCTACGGGGGGCTCCCAAGAGACCCAGTACTTC. It specifies CASATGGSQETQYF.

The V call is TRBV29-1, the J call TRBJ1-1; D is undetermined. Germline CDR1 reads SQVTM; CDR2 reads ANQGSEA. The CDR3 is 14 amino acids. V shed 3 bases and J shed 1 base, with 12 bases lying between them. DNA for the CDR3: TGCAGCGTTGAGGCAGCTTGGGCGAACACTGAAGCTTTCTTT. Translation: CSVEAAWANTEAFF. Together with reference TRBV29-1 and TRBJ1-1, the CDR3 gives the full variable domain: SAVISQKPSRDICQRGTSLTIQCQVDSQVTMMFWYRQQPGQSLTLIATANQGSEATYESGFVIDKFPISRPNLTFSTLTVSNMSPEDSSIYLCSVEAAWANTEAFFGQGTRLTVV.